This T cell receptor beta chain was captured in a study of PD-1 blockade in classical Hodgkin lymphoma. Concerning this clone itself: Its antigen is not identified.

Some clones are missing from TCRdb's copy, which holds only in-frame ones; the method was immunoSEQ multiplex PCR. The sample records around 23,000 clones, 84% being singletons. Points from the study as a whole: For complete responders, baseline diversity was comparable to that of newly diagnosed patients. Diminished baseline TCR diversity has been reported in newly diagnosed patients relative to healthy donors.

Each patient's relapse followed autologous stem cell transplantation, and brentuximab vedotin exposure varied. Researchers report purifying CD4+ T cells from thawed PBMCs by magnetic negative selection. V lost 0 bases, J lost 6 bases, and 12 bases lay in between. Germline lookup yields CDR1 SGDLS and CDR2 YYNGEE. CDR3 size: 15 residues. V and J are TRBV9 and TRBJ1-4; D is perhaps TRBD1 (5 bases). This TCR came from a human donor with classical Hodgkin lymphoma. Sequenced here: CD4+ T cells from blood, sampled at baseline. CDR3 coding DNA: TGTGCCAGCAGCGTAGGCGCAGGGCTCGATGAAAAACTGTTTTTT. Amino acids: CASSVGAGLDEKLFF.